The 18 T cell receptor beta chains presented below share a single source sample, sequenced in a study of T-cell reconstitution after alpha-beta-depleted transplantation in children. Preparing the TCRbeta library involved the use of unique molecular identifiers. TCRdb called the PCR reads again in MiXCR, with one record for every CDR3 protein. The data contain around 700,000 distinct CDR3 sequences, approximately 14% of them singletons. The starting material was PBMCs, obtained before TCRalphabeta/CD19-depleted stem cell transplant. These receptors were obtained from a girl aged 2-10 years with congenital amegakaryocytic thrombocytopenia, due to receive a stem cell transplant.

This clonotype was detected a few times. V gene TRBV28 combines with J gene TRBJ2-3; 12 bases map to TRBD2. The CDR3 has 17 amino acids. V was clipped by 6 bases and J by 2 bases; unmatched bases: 9. Germline V gene data show CDR1 as MDHEN and CDR2 as SYDVKM. Written as DNA, the CDR3 is TGTGCCAGCAGCAAACTTGGACTAGCGGGGACCACAGATACGCAGTATTTT. It specifies CASSKLGLAGTTDTQYF.

The CDR3 coding sequence is TGTGCCACCAGTGAAGGACAGGGTAGTTTATCCGGTGAGCAGTTCTTC. It is translated as CATSEGQGSLSGEQFF. The chain couples TRBV24-1 to TRBJ2-1; 8 bases are a match to TRBD1. Losses at the gene ends were 4 bases for V and 9 bases for J; bases not matched to a gene: 13. The CDR3 totals 16 residues. CDR1 and CDR2 (germline): KGHDR, SFDVKD.

This clonotype was seen only a few times. V and J are TRBV29-1 and TRBJ2-2; the match to TRBD1 covers 9 bases. Unmatched junction bases numbered 6, after V lost 6 bases and J lost 4 bases. Germline CDR1 and CDR2: SQVTM and ANQGSEA. This CDR3 has 14 amino acids. The CDR3 DNA follows: TGCAGCGTGGCCCGGGACAGGGCCACCGGGGAGCTGTTTTTT. This codes for CSVARDRATGELFF.

The CDR3 loop reads CASSQDTGAPSETQYF. CDR3 bases: TGTGCCAGCAGCCAGGACACGGGGGCTCCCAGTGAGACCCAGTACTTC. The chain couples TRBV7-9 to TRBJ2-5; D tentatively fits TRBD1 or TRBD2 (6 bases each). This CDR3 comprises 16 residues. V was trimmed by 5 bases and J by 5 bases, leaving 21 bases between them. Germline CDR1 SEHNR, CDR2 FQNEAQ (reference sequence).

The sample holds a few counts of this clonotype. The J gene is TRBJ1-1, the V gene TRBV30; D perhaps matches TRBD1 (5 bases). The germline gives CDR1 GTSNPN, CDR2 SVGIG (reference sequence). The CDR3 consists of 13 residues. V lost 2 bases, J lost 4 bases, and 11 bases lay in between. This chain's CDR3 is CAWSWGTGTEAFF. As DNA, the CDR3 is TGTGCCTGGAGTTGGGGGACCGGCACTGAAGCTTTCTTT.

This clonotype was seen ten or more times. The chain employs TRBV5-1 and TRBJ1-1; D not resolved. V was pared by 0 bases and J by 0 bases, with 6 bases between. CDR3 length: 14 amino acids. Germline V gene data show CDR1 as SGHRS and CDR2 as YFSETQ. CDR3 sequence reads: CASSLGAMNTEAFF. In DNA form, the CDR3 reads TGCGCCAGCAGCTTGGGGGCGATGAACACTGAAGCTTTCTTT. Complete variable domain (other parts from reference TRBV5-1 and TRBJ1-1): KAGVTQTPRYLIKTRGQQVTLSCSPISGHRSVSWYQQTPGQGLQFLFEYFSETQRNKGNFPGRFSGRQFSNSRSEMNVSTLELGDSALYLCASSLGAMNTEAFFGQGTRLTVV.

Remarks on this clonotype: This may arise from a read error, as a much more abundant clone is one base away. The chain couples TRBV5-1 to TRBJ2-1; TRBD2 matches 8 bases. The V gene's germline CDR1 is SGHRS and CDR2 YFSETQ. CDR3 length: 16 amino acids. DNA for the CDR3: TGCGCCATCAGCGGCCAGCGGGGGAGCTCCTACAATGAGCAGTTCTTC. The encoded protein is CAISGQRGSSYNEQFF.

This clonotype has just a few counts. The chain joins TRBV29-1 to TRBJ2-1, with TRBD2 matching 11 bases. V lost 6 bases and J lost 14; bases outside the gene matches: 6. The CDR3 totals 11 residues. Germline V CDR1 and CDR2: SQVTM, ANQGSEA. CDR3 coding DNA: TGCAGCGTGATAGCGGGAGGGCCAAAGTTCTTC. Translated, it gives CSVIAGGPKFF.

The V call is TRBV5-1, the J call TRBJ2-7; D may match TRBD1 or TRBD2 (6 bases each). Germline V CDR1 and CDR2: SGHRS, YFSETQ. The CDR3 is 15 residues long. Trimming removed 2 bases at V and 4 bases at J, with 16 bases between. The CDR3 sequence is CASSFLGGTIYEQYF. CDR3 nucleotide sequence: TGCGCCAGCAGCTTTCTGGGCGGGACAATTTACGAGCAGTACTTC.

This chain links TRBV20-1 with TRBJ1-2, with 8 nucleotides matching TRBD1. Trimming took 3 bases from V and 5 from J; bases not matched to a gene: 8. The germline CDR1 and CDR2 sequences are DFQATT and SNEGSKA (reference sequence). The CDR3 is 14 residues long. The CDR3 sequence: CSARNQGAPYGYTF. The CDR3 DNA sequence: TGCAGTGCTAGGAATCAGGGGGCGCCGTATGGCTACACCTTC.

This clonotype was seen repeatedly, ten times or more. The CDR3 coding sequence is TGTGCCAGCACTGTGACTAGCGGGAGTAACGAGCAGTACTTC. Protein: CASTVTSGSNEQYF. The gene calls are TRBV7-2 and TRBJ2-7; 12 nucleotides agree with TRBD2. Germline V gives CDR1 SGHTA, CDR2 FQGNSA. The CDR3 consists of 14 residues. The V segment lost 7 bases and the J segment 5 bases; nucleotides outside the gene matches: 6.

The V and J genes are TRBV28 and TRBJ2-1; 8 bases map to TRBD2. V lost 5 bases and J lost 11; bases outside the gene matches: 17. Germline CDR1 is MDHEN and CDR2 is SYDVKM. This CDR3 comprises 16 residues. The CDR3, as DNA: TGTGCCAGCAGTCCAGCCGCCCCCAAGCGGGAGAAACAGCAGTTCTTC. Translated, it gives CASSPAAPKREKQQFF.

This clonotype was seen at least ten times. CDR3 sequence: CASSQGTFVEGGQETQYF. The CDR3 DNA is TGTGCCAGCAGCCAAGGAACCTTCGTTGAGGGAGGACAAGAGACCCAGTACTTC. V and J are TRBV4-2 and TRBJ2-5, with D perhaps TRBD2 (6 bases). Germline V gene sequence: CDR1 LGHNA, CDR2 YNFKEQ. Trimming removed 1 base from V and 2 bases from J, with 20 bases in between. The CDR3 totals 18 residues.

The J gene is TRBJ1-4, the V gene TRBV28, with D perhaps matching TRBD1 (5 bases). The CDR3 length is 14 residues. The V end lost 10 bases, the J end lost 7 bases, and 19 bases lay between the germline ends. Germline assignment: CDR1 MDHEN and CDR2 SYDVKM. The CDR3 protein is CANSPTDQGEKLFF. The CDR3 DNA follows: TGTGCCAACAGCCCGACAGACCAAGGTGAAAAACTGTTTTTT.

Remarks on this clonotype: The junction and the germline gene differ at one end; a read error may be behind it. The chain uses TRBV11-2 and TRBJ1-4; D remains ambiguous. The CDR3 is 15 amino acids. Germline V CDR1 and CDR2: SGHAT, FQNNGV. For the CDR3, the DNA is TGTGCCAGCAGCTCGGGAAGATTTTTAAATGAAAAACTGATTTTT. Protein sequence: CASSSGRFLNEKLIF.

In this sample, this clonotype turned up many times. This chain joins TRBV12-3 or TRBV12-4 and TRBJ2-1; D remains unclear. The CDR3 extends over 11 amino acids. Trimming stripped 7 bases from V and 6 bases from J, with 7 bases between. The CDR3 nucleotides are TGTGCCAGCAACCCAGGCAATGAGCAGTTCTTC. Translating it yields CASNPGNEQFF.

This clonotype was seen ten or more times. The rearrangement uses TRBV9 and TRBJ2-7; 10 positions match TRBD2. Germline lookup yields CDR1 SGDLS and CDR2 YYNGEE. The CDR3 has 13 amino acids. Trimming removed 7 bases from V and 0 bases from J; junction bases left unmatched: 1. Here the CDR3 reads CASGTSDSYEQYF. DNA for the CDR3: TGTGCCAGCGGGACTAGCGACTCCTACGAGCAGTACTTC.

There are many counts of this clonotype. V is TRBV6-1 and J is TRBJ1-1; D perhaps matches TRBD1 (6 bases). Germline V gene lookup returns CDR1 MNHNS and CDR2 SASEGT. V shed 6 bases and J shed 5 bases, with 13 bases lying between them. This CDR3 region has 13 residues. CDR3 protein: CASRDTGLTEAFF. The CDR3 nucleotides read TGTGCCAGCAGGGACACAGGGTTAACTGAAGCTTTCTTT.